Below, 2 T cell receptor beta chains from the same sample are listed, as sequenced in a study of T-cell reconstitution after alpha-beta-depleted transplantation in children. The authors prepared the TCRbeta library with unique molecular identifiers. Using its own MiXCR run on the PCR reads, TCRdb lists one record per CDR3 protein. Of about 200,000 distinct CDR3 sequences listed, about 6.6% are singletons. The sample consisted of PBMCs, taken before TCRalphabeta/CD19-depleted stem cell transplant. The receptors derive from a boy under 10 years old with acute lymphoblastic leukemia, due to receive a stem cell transplant.

Many counts were recorded for this clonotype. The V gene is TRBV15, the J gene TRBJ2-3; no clear D gene. Germline V gene sequence: CDR1 LNHNV, CDR2 YYDKDF (reference sequence). CDR3 length: 15 amino acids. Deletions cut 0 bases from V and 6 bases from J, with 13 bases between. The chain's CDR3 is CATSRDLWLVDTQYF. As DNA, the CDR3 is TGTGCCACCAGCAGAGATCTGTGGCTAGTGGATACGCAGTATTTT.

This clonotype was seen ten or more times. The chain is built from TRBV24-1 and TRBJ2-5; D is unclear. The CDR3 has 14 residues. V was trimmed by 5 bases and J by 1 base, leaving 10 bases between them. Germline V gene data show CDR1 as KGHDR and CDR2 as SFDVKD. CDR3 nucleotides: TGTGCCACCAGTGTTCCCGACGGCCAAGAGACCCAGTACTTC. Its protein product is CATSVPDGQETQYF.